This is a list of T cell receptor beta chains from one sample in a study of control samples from healthy donors and cancer patients. The assay was immunoSEQ multiplex PCR, and TCRdb's table has in-frame clones only and misses some. The sample has some 130,000 clones, about 93% seen once. The sample was PBMCs. The receptors were sampled from a middle-aged man with head and neck cancer. The CDR3 runs from the conserved cysteine through the conserved F or W. Fields, in order: D gene, J gene, clone size, V gene, CDR3 protein, CDR3 DNA. A D gene is named only where the DNA matches it firmly. The listing skips clone size in some rows; elsewhere it reads once, few, many or a size class.

TRBD2	TRBJ2-5	.	TRBV4-1	CASSHPGGDKQETQYF	TGCGCCAGCAGCCATCCGGGGGGGGATAAACAAGAGACCCAGTACTTC
.	TRBJ2-6	.	TRBV4-1	CASSQVGWGAGANVLTF	TGCGCCAGCAGCCAAGTTGGATGGGGGGCTGGGGCCAACGTCCTGACTTTC
.	TRBJ2-1	.	TRBV19	CASSMGVAYNEQFF	TGTGCCAGTAGTATGGGTGTAGCCTACAATGAGCAGTTCTTC
TRBD1	TRBJ2-3	.	TRBV7-2	CASSQDRVGGDTQYF	TGTGCCAGCAGCCAGGACAGGGTGGGGGGTGATACGCAGTATTTT
.	TRBJ1-3	.	TRBV7-3	CASSLSGSDGNTIYF	TGTGCCAGCAGCTTATCAGGGAGTGACGGAAACACCATATATTTT
TRBD1	TRBJ2-1	once	TRBV7-9	CASSSMGTGKEQFF	TGTGCCAGCAGCTCTATGGGGACAGGGAAAGAGCAGTTCTTC
TRBD1	TRBJ2-2	.	TRBV7-2	CASSRDRGTGELFF	TGTGCCAGCAGCCGGGACAGGGGCACCGGGGAGCTGTTTTTT
TRBD2	TRBJ2-3	few	TRBV5-1	CASSPATSAEASSTDTQYF	TGCGCCAGCAGCCCGGCGACTAGCGCCGAAGCCTCTAGCACAGATACGCAGTATTTT
.	TRBJ2-7	.	TRBV4-1	CASSQADTTYEQYF	TGCGCCAGCAGCCAAGCCGATACCACCTACGAGCAGTACTTC
.	TRBJ2-1	once	TRBV4-3	CASSPETDHEQFF	TGCGCCAGCAGCCCCGAAACGGATCATGAGCAGTTCTTC
TRBD1	TRBJ1-2	.	TRBV6-2/TRBV6-3	CASSPRGTVYGYTF	TGTGCCAGCAGCCCCCGCGGGACAGTCTATGGCTACACCTTC
TRBD1	TRBJ2-3	.	TRBV24-1	CATSDPTGASTDTQYF	TGTGCCACCAGTGACCCGACAGGGGCTAGCACAGATACGCAGTATTTT
TRBD1	TRBJ2-1	.	TRBV5-4	CASSRQGQYNEQFF	TGTGCCAGCAGCAGACAGGGGCAATACAATGAGCAGTTCTTC
.	TRBJ1-5	.	TRBV19	CATLLDGRLNQPQHF	TGTGCCACCCTCTTGGACGGACGCCTCAATCAGCCCCAGCATTTT
.	TRBJ2-2	.	TRBV30	CAWSVLVGRTAGELFF	TGTGCCTGGAGTGTACTGGTAGGGAGGACGGCCGGGGAGCTGTTTTTT
.	TRBJ1-6	.	TRBV23-1	CASSQWYEAGRLVPYNSPLHF	TGCGCCAGCAGTCAATGGTACGAGGCGGGCAGACTAGTTCCTTATAATTCACCCCTCCACTTT
.	TRBJ2-1	.	TRBV7-9	CASSGGQAYNEQFF	TGTGCCAGCAGCGGAGGGCAGGCCTACAATGAGCAGTTCTTC
TRBD1	TRBJ2-3	.	TRBV7-2	CASTWGAGGADTQYF	TGTGCCAGCACCTGGGGAGCAGGGGGCGCAGATACGCAGTATTTT
.	TRBJ1-2	.	TRBV30	CAWSGGSGSDYGYTF	TGTGCCTGGAGCGGGGGATCGGGATCAGACTATGGCTACACCTTC
TRBD1	TRBJ1-2	.	TRBV12-3/TRBV12-4	CASSLGQVDGYTF	TGTGCCAGCAGCCTCGGACAGGTGGATGGCTACACCTTC
TRBD2	TRBJ2-1	.	TRBV19	CASLAGGPNEQFF	TGTGCCAGTCTAGCGGGGGGCCCCAATGAGCAGTTCTTC
TRBD1	TRBJ1-5	.	TRBV28	CASSSAGQKFSNQPQHF	TGTGCCAGCAGTTCCGCGGGACAGAAGTTTAGCAATCAGCCCCAGCATTTT
TRBD2	TRBJ2-7	.	TRBV6-2/TRBV6-3	CASSSLAGDPGRQYF	TGTGCCAGCAGTTCCCTGGCGGGGGACCCGGGTAGGCAGTACTTC
.	TRBJ2-5	.	TRBV18	CASSPDTQETQYF	TGTGCCAGCTCACCCGACACCCAAGAGACCCAGTACTTC
.	TRBJ1-1	.	TRBV6-5	CASTWDSYGGTEAFF	TGTGCCAGCACTTGGGACTCTTACGGCGGTACTGAAGCTTTCTTT
TRBD2	TRBJ2-2	.	TRBV18	CASSPLTSGYTGELFF	TGTGCCAGCTCACCTTTGACTAGCGGGTACACCGGGGAGCTGTTTTTT
.	TRBJ1-4	.	TRBV20-1	CSASLVEKLFF	TGCAGTGCATCTCTGGTGGAAAAACTGTTTTTT
.	TRBJ1-5	.	TRBV7-2	CASSLAWGLNQPQHF	TGTGCCAGCAGCTTAGCGTGGGGGCTCAATCAGCCCCAGCATTTT
.	TRBJ1-4	.	TRBV18	CASSPPQGTNEKLFF	TGTGCCAGCTCACCACCTCAGGGTACTAATGAAAAACTGTTTTTT
.	TRBJ2-2	.	TRBV24-1	CATSGLGTAEMNTGELFF	TGTGCCACCAGTGGCCTCGGGACCGCCGAAATGAACACCGGGGAGCTGTTTTTT
TRBD1	TRBJ1-1	.	TRBV7-9	CASSPSPGTGFVTEAFF	TGTGCCAGCAGCCCAAGTCCCGGGACAGGGTTCGTCACTGAAGCTTTCTTT
.	TRBJ2-3	once	TRBV7-3	CASSSQGSWTDTQYF	TGTGCCAGCAGCTCACAGGGTTCATGGACAGATACGCAGTATTTT
.	TRBJ2-7	.	TRBV5-5	CASSTRWEQYF	TGTGCCAGCAGTACTCGATGGGAGCAGTACTTC
TRBD1	TRBJ1-4	.	TRBV12-5	CASGLSRVTGSREKLFF	TGTGCTAGTGGTTTGAGTAGGGTGACAGGGAGTCGTGAAAAACTGTTTTTT
.	TRBJ2-3	.	TRBV3-1/TRBV3-2	CAASKSSTDTQYF	TGTGCCGCCAGCAAGTCTAGCACAGATACGCAGTATTTT
.	TRBJ2-1	.	TRBV5-1	CASSLEVLSSYNEQFF	TGCGCCAGCAGCTTGGAGGTCCTAAGCTCCTACAATGAGCAGTTCTTC
.	TRBJ2-7	.	TRBV28	CASSFGQADEQYF	TGTGCCAGCAGTTTTGGGCAGGCCGACGAGCAGTACTTC
.	TRBJ2-2	.	TRBV5-1	CASSPENTGELFF	TGCGCCAGCAGCCCGGAGAACACCGGGGAGCTGTTTTTT
.	TRBJ1-2	.	TRBV7-8	CASSPGRDYGYTF	TGTGCCAGCAGCCCAGGGCGGGACTATGGCTACACCTTC
.	TRBJ2-7	once	TRBV7-2	CASSPRARKGFGTSYEQYF	TGTGCCAGCAGCCCCCGAGCAAGGAAAGGTTTCGGAACTTCCTACGAGCAGTACTTC
TRBD1	TRBJ2-7	.	TRBV6-5	CASSYAGQGASYEQYF	TGTGCCAGCAGTTACGCGGGACAGGGGGCTAGTTACGAGCAGTACTTC